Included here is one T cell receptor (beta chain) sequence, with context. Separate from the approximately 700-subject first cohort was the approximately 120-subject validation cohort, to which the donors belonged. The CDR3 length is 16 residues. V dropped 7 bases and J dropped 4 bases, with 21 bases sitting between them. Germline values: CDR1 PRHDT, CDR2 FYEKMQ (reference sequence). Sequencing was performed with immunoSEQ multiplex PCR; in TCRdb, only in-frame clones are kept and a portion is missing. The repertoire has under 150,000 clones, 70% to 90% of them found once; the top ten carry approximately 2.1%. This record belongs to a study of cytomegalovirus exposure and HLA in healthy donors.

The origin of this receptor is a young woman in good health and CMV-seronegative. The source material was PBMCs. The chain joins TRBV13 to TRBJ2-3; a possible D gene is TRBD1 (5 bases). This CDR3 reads CASTNIHARAADTQYF. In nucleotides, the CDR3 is TGTGCCAGCACTAATATTCACGCCAGGGCGGCAGATACGCAGTATTTT.